This TCR beta chain was documented in a study of blood T cell repertoires in COVID-19. Study details: Researchers got acute and convalescent COVID-19 samples from the United States, Italy and Spain.

Between the trimmed V and J ends, which lost 2 bases and 1 base, there was a span of 15 bases. The CDR3 is made up of 16 amino acids. Germline V gene sequence: CDR1 MNHEY, CDR2 SVGAGI. Original data processing: Counts of nucleated cells, estimated from reference gene primer amplification, were obtained. Produced via immunoSEQ multiplex PCR; TCRdb's table is partial and in-frame only. V, J and clone size reflect that table, while D and trimming were determined from the DNA. Among 130,000 or so clones listed, approximately 90% were seen once. This clone was observed a single time. Seattle-derived patients entered the study during active infection and were followed longitudinally.

This sequence joins TRBV6-5 and TRBJ2-7, with TRBD2 as a possible D gene (5 bases). The specimen was peripheral blood. The clonotype comes from a man aged 60-69 years with COVID-19, enrolled during active disease. CDR3 in DNA: TGTGCCAGCAGTTACCCGTCAGGCAGAGGGTCCTACGAGCAGTACTTC. Translated, it gives CASSYPSGRGSYEQYF.